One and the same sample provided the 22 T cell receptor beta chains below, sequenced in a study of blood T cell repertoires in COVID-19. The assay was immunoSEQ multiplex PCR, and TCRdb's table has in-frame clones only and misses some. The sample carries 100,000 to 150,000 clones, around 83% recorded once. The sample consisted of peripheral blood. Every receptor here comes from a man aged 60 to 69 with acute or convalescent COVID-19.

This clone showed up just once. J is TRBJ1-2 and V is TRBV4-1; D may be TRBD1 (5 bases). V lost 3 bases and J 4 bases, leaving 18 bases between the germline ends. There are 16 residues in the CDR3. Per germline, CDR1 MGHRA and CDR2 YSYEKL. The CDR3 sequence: CASSHLAGLLGYGYTF. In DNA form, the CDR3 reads TGCGCCAGCAGCCATTTGGCGGGACTTCTCGGCTATGGCTACACCTTC.

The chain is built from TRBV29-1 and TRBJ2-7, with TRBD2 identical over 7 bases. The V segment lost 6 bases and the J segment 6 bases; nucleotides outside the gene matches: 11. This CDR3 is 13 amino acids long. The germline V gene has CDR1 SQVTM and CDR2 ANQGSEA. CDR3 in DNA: TGCAGCGTGGGGGTCGGGGGGAGTGGCGAGCAGTACTTC. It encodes CSVGVGGSGEQYF.

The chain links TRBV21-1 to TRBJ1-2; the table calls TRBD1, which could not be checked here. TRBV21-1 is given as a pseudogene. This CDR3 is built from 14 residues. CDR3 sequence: CASSKREIGGGYTF. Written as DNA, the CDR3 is TGTGCCAGCAGCAAAAGGGAGATAGGGGGTGGCTACACCTTC.

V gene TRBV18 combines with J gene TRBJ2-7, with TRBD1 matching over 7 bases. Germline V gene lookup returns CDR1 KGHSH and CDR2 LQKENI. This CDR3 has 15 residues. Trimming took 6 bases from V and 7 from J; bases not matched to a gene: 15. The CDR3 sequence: CASSLDGTALGEQYF. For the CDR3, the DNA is TGTGCCAGCTCGCTCGACGGGACAGCCTTGGGAGAGCAGTACTTC.

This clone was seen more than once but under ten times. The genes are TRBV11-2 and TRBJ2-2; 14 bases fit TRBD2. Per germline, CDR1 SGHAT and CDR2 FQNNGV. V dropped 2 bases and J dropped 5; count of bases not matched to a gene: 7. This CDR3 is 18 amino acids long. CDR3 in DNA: TGTGCCAGCAGCTTATTGAGACTAGCGGGAGGGCCTACCGGGGAGCTGTTTTTT. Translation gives CASSLLRLAGGPTGELFF.

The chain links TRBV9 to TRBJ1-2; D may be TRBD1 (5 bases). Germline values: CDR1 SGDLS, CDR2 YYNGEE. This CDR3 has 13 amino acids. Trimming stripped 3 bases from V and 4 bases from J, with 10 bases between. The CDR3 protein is CASSAGDGYGYTF. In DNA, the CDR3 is TGTGCCAGCAGCGCGGGGGATGGCTATGGCTACACCTTC.

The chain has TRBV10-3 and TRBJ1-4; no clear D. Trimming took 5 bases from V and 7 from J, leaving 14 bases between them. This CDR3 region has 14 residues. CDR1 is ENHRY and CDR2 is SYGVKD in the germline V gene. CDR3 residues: CAISPGSTGEKLFF. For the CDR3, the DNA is TGTGCCATCAGTCCGGGGTCCACGGGTGAAAAACTGTTTTTT.

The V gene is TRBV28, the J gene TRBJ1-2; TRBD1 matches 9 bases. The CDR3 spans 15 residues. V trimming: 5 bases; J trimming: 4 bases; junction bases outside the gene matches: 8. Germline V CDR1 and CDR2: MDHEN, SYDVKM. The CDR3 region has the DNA TGTGCCAGCAGTCCAAGGACAGGGGTAGTCTATGGCTACACCTTC. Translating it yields CASSPRTGVVYGYTF.

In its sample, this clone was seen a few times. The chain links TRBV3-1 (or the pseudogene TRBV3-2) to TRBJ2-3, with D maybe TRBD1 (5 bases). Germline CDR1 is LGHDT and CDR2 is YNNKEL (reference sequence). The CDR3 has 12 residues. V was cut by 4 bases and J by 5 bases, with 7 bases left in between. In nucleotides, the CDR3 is TGTGCCAGCAGCCGGACAAGAGATACGCAGTATTTT. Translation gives CASSRTRDTQYF.

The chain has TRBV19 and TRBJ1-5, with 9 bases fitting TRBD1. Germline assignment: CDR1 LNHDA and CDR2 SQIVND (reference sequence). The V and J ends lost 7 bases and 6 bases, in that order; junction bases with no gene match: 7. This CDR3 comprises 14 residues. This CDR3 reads CASTPGQGTQPQHF. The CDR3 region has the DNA TGTGCCAGTACCCCGGGACAGGGTACTCAGCCCCAGCATTTT.

CDR3 sequence reads: CASSFRLAGGLIYEQYF. The CDR3 DNA reads as TGTGCCAGCAGCTTCCGACTAGCGGGAGGCCTTATCTACGAGCAGTACTTC. The J gene is TRBJ2-7, the V gene TRBV5-5, with 13 bases lining up with TRBD2. This CDR3 region has 17 residues. Losses at the gene ends were 2 bases for V and 3 bases for J; bases not matched to a gene: 8. Per the germline V gene, CDR1 is SGHKS and CDR2 is YYEKEE (reference sequence).

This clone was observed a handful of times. The CDR3: CASKREDTGELFF. The CDR3 region has the DNA TGTGCCAGCAAGAGGGAGGACACCGGGGAGCTGTTTTTT. The chain joins TRBV6-4 to TRBJ2-2, with D perhaps TRBD2 (6 bases). This CDR3 is 13 amino acids long. Trimming took 7 bases from V and 3 from J, leaving 9 bases between them. Germline lookup yields CDR1 MRHNA and CDR2 SNTAGT.

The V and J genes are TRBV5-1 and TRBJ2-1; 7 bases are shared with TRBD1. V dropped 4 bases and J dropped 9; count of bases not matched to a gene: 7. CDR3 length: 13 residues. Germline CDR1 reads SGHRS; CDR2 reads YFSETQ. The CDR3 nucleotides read TGCGCCAGCAGCGGTATAGGGGGCGGTGAGCAGTTCTTC. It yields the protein CASSGIGGGEQFF.

CDR3 residues: CASSLWASGGTGELFF. CDR3 in DNA: TGTGCCAGCAGCTTATGGGCTAGCGGGGGCACCGGGGAGCTGTTTTTT. The genes are TRBV7-3 and TRBJ2-2; TRBD2 matches at 10 bases. Looked up from germline, CDR1 is SGHTA and CDR2 is FQGTGA. V was pared by 2 bases and J by 4 bases, with 4 bases of the junction left unmatched. The length of the CDR3 is 16 residues.

DNA of the CDR3: TGTGCCAGCAGCGTAGACTACAGGGGGAACACTGAAGCTTTCTTT. It is translated as CASSVDYRGNTEAFF. V gene TRBV9 combines with J gene TRBJ1-1; 7 bases are a match to TRBD1. CDR3 size: 15 residues. The germline CDR1 and CDR2 sequences are SGDLS and YYNGEE. The V segment lost 0 bases and the J segment 1 base; nucleotides outside the gene matches: 3.

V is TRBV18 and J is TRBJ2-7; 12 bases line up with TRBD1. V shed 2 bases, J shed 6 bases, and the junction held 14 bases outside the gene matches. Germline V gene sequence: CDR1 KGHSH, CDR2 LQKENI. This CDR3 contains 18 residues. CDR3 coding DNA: TGTGCCAGCTCACCATTCTCAGGGCTCGGGACAGGGGGCGGCGAGCAGTACTTC. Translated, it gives CASSPFSGLGTGGGEQYF.

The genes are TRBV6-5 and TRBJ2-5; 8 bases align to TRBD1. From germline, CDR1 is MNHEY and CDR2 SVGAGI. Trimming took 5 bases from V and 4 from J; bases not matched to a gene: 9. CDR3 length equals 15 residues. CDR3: CASSQTRGRRETQYF. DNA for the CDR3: TGTGCCAGCAGTCAAACCAGGGGGCGCAGAGAGACCCAGTACTTC.

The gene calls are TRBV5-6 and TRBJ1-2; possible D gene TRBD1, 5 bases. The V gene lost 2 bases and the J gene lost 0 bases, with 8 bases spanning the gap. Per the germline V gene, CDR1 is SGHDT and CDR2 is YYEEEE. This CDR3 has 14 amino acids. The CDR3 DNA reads TGTGCCAGCAGCTTCGACAGAGCTAACTATGGCTACACCTTC. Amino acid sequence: CASSFDRANYGYTF.

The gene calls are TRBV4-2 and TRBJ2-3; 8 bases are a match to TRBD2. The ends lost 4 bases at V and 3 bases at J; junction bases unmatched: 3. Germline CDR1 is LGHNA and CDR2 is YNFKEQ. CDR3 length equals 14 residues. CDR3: CASSPLAGTDTQYF. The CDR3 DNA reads TGTGCCAGCAGCCCCTTAGCGGGGACAGATACGCAGTATTTT.

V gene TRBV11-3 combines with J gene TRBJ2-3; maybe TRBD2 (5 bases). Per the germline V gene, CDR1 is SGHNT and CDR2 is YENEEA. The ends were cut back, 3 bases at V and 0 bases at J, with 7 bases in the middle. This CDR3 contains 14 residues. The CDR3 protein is CASSLRESTDTQYF. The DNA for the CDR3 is TGTGCCAGCAGCTTGAGGGAGAGCACAGATACGCAGTATTTT.

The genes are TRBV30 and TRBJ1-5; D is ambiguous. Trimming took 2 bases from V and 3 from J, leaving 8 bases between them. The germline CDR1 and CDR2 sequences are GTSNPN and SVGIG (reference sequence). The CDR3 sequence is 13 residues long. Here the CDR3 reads CAWSLGPNQPQHF. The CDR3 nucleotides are TGTGCCTGGAGTCTGGGCCCCAATCAGCCCCAGCATTTT.

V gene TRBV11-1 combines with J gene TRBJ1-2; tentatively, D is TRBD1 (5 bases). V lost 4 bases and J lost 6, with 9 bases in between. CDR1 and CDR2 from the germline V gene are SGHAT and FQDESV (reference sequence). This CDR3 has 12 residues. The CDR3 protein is CASSWGGDGYTF. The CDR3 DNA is TGTGCCAGCAGCTGGGGCGGAGATGGCTACACCTTC.